This record looks at one TCR beta chain sequence and its context. Its antigen is as yet unknown. The data stem from a study of T cells after yellow fever vaccination. The CDR3 totals 12 residues. The germline CDR1 and CDR2 sequences are SEHNR and FQNEAQ (reference sequence). The V end lost 5 bases, the J end lost 10 bases, and 12 bases lay between the germline ends. TCRdb itself ran the 5' RACE reads through MiXCR, one entry per CDR3 protein. Counted here are about 510,000 distinct CDR3 sequences, 21% occurring once; the ten biggest clones make up approximately 15%. The study's findings and limits: Repertoires sorted by FACS could include abundant clonotypes that are contaminants from the bulk population.

This chain links TRBV7-9 with TRBJ2-1; unclear D gene. The specimen was PBMCs, collected roughly 23 days after the first yellow fever vaccination. The TCR comes from a man aged 18 to 30 who received the YFV17D yellow fever vaccine. CDR3 amino acids: CASSPSRAEQFF. The CDR3 DNA reads as TGTGCCAGCAGCCCATCCCGGGCCGAGCAGTTCTTC.